Sequencing of this TCR beta chain was carried out in a study of T-cell reconstitution after alpha-beta-depleted transplantation in children. Unique molecular identifiers were used in preparing the TCRbeta library. In TCRdb, the PCR reads were re-called with MiXCR into one record per CDR3 protein. The sample yields some 640,000 distinct CDR3 sequences, roughly 17% seen once. With 7 bases removed from V and 4 bases from J, the gap between germline ends came to 16 bases. Germline CDR1 is MNHEY and CDR2 is SMNVEV (reference sequence). The CDR3 is made up of 14 amino acids. This specimen was PBMCs from the stem cell graft donor, taken from the stem cell graft. This rearrangement joins TRBV27 to TRBJ1-2; D perhaps matches TRBD1 (5 bases). This clonotype was obtained from a human donor who donated a stem cell graft to a child with acute myeloid leukemia. The CDR3 loop is CASTGGLGAYGYTF. As DNA, the CDR3 is TGTGCCAGCACTGGGGGACTTGGCGCCTATGGCTACACCTTC.